Detailed here is one TCR beta chain. The sample comes from a study of CD8 T cells in ankylosing spondylitis. Trimming took 8 bases from V and 11 from J, leaving 7 bases between them. The CDR3 covers 10 residues. The germline V gene has CDR1 SGHNT and CDR2 YENEEA. TCRdb fed the 5' RACE reads into MiXCR, producing one record per CDR3 protein. The repertoire includes 200,000 to 250,000 distinct CDR3 sequences, roughly a tenth of them detected once, and less than 25% sits in the top ten. This TCR came from a male donor with ankylosing spondylitis or in good health (not recorded which). The chain uses TRBV11-3 and TRBJ1-6, with no clear D. Material for sequencing was blood, either unsorted or a sorted T cell fraction (not recorded which). The DNA for the CDR3 is TGTGCCAGCGCAACAACACCCCTCCACTTT. Protein: CASATTPLHF.